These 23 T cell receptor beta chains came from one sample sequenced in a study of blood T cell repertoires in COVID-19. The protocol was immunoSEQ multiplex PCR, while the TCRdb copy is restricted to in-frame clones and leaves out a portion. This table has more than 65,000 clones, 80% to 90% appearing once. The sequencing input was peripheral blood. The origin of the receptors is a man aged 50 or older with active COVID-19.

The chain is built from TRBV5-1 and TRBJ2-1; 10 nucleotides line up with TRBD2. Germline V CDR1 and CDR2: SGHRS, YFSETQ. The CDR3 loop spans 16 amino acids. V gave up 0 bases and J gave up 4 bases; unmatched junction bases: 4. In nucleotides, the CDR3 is TGCGCCAGCAGCTTGGGGGCTAGCGGGGGATACAATGAGCAGTTCTTC. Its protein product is CASSLGASGGYNEQFF.

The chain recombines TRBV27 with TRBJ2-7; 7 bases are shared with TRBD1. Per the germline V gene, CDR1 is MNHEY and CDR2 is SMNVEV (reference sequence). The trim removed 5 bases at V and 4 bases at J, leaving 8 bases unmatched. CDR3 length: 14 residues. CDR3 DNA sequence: TGTGCCAGCAGTCCCTACAGGGGACCTTACGAGCAGTACTTC. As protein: CASSPYRGPYEQYF.

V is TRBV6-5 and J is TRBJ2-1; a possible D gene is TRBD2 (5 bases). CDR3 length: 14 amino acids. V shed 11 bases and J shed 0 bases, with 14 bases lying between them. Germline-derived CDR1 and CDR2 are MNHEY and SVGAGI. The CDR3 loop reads CALLGVSSYNEQFF. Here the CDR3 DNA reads TGTGCCCTCCTCGGGGTAAGCTCCTACAATGAGCAGTTCTTC.

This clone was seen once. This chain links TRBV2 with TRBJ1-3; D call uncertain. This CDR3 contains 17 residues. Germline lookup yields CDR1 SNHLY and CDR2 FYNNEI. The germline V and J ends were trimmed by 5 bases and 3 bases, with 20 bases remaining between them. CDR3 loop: CASSHPHPGSYGNTIYF. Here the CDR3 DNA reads TGTGCCAGCAGTCACCCCCATCCGGGATCGTATGGAAACACCATATATTTT. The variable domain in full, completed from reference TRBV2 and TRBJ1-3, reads EPEVTQTPSHQVTQMGQEVILRCVPISNHLYFYWYRQILGQKVEFLVSFYNNEISEKSEIFDDQFSVERPDGSNFTLKIRSTKLEDSAMYFCASSHPHPGSYGNTIYFGEGSWLTVV.

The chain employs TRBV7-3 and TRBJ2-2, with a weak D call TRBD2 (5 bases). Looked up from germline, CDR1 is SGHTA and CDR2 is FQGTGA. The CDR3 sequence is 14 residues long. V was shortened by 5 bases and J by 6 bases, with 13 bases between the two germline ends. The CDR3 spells CASSQGSWPGELFF. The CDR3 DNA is TGTGCCAGCAGCCAAGGGAGTTGGCCCGGGGAGCTGTTTTTT.

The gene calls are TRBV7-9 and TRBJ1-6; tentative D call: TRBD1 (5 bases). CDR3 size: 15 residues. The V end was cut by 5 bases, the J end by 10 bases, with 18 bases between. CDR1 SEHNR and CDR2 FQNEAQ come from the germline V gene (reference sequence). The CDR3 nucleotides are TGTGCCAGCAGCGTAACAGGAGGGGCAAGATCACCCCTCCACTTT. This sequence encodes CASSVTGGARSPLHF.

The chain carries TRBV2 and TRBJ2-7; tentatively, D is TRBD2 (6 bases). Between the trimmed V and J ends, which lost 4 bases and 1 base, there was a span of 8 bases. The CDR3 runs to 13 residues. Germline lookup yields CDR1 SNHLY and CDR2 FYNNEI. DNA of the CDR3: TGTGCCAGCAGTGGGGCGGGGTCCTACGAGCAGTACTTC. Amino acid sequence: CASSGAGSYEQYF.

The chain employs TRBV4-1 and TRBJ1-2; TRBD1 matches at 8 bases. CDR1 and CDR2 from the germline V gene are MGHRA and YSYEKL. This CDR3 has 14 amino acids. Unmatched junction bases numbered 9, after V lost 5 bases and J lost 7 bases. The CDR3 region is CASSFQGAQGGYTF. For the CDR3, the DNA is TGCGCCAGCAGCTTTCAGGGGGCGCAAGGTGGCTACACCTTC.

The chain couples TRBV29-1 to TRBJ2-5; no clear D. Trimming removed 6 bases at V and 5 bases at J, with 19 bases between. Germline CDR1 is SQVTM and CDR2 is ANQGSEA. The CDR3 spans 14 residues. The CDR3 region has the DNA TGCAGCGTGGCTTTGGCAGCCTCCGGGGAGACCCAGTACTTC. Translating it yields CSVALAASGETQYF. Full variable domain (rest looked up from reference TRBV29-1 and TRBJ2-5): SAVISQKPSRDICQRGTSLTIQCQVDSQVTMMFWYRQQPGQSLTLIATANQGSEATYESGFVIDKFPISRPNLTFSTLTVSNMSPEDSSIYLCSVALAASGETQYFGPGTRLLVL.

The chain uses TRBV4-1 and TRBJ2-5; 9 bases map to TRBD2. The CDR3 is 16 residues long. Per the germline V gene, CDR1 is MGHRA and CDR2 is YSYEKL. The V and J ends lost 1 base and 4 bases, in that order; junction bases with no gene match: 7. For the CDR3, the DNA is TGCGCCAGCAGCCAAGGAGGCGGGGGGGCTCTAGAGACCCAGTACTTC. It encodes CASSQGGGGALETQYF.

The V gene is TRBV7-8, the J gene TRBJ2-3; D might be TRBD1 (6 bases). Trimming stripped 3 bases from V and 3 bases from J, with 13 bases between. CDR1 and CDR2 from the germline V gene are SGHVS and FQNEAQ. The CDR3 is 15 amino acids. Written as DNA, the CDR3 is TGTGCCAGCAGCTTTGTCGGACAGAGGACAGATACGCAGTATTTT. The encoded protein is CASSFVGQRTDTQYF.

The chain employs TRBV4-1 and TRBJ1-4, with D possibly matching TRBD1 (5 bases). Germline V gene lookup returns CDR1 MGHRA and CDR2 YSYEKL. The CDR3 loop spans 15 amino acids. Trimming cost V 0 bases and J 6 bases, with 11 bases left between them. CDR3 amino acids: CASSQESRDDEKLFF. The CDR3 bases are TGCGCCAGCAGCCAAGAGTCCAGGGATGATGAAAAACTGTTTTTT.

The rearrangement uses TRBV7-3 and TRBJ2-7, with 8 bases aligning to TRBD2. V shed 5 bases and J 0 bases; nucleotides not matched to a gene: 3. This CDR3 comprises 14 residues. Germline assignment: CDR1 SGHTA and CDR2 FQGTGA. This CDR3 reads CASSPGGNSYEQYF. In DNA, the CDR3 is TGTGCCAGCAGCCCGGGGGGGAACTCCTACGAGCAGTACTTC.

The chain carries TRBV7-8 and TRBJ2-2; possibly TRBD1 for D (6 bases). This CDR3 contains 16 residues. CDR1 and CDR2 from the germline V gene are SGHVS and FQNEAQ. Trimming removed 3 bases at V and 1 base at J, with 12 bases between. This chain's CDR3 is CASSLWGQMNTGELFF. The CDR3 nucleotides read TGTGCCAGCAGCTTGTGGGGACAAATGAACACCGGGGAGCTGTTTTTT.

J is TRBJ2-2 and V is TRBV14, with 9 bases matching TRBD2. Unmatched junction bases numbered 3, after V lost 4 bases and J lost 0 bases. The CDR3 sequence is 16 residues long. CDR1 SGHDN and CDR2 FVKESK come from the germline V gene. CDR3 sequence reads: CASSPRTSANTGELFF. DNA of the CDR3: TGTGCCAGCAGCCCCCGGACTAGCGCGAACACCGGGGAGCTGTTTTTT.

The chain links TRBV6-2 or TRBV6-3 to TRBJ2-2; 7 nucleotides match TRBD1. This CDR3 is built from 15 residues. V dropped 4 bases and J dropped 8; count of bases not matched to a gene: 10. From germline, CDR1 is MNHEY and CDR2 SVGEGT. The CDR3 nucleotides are TGTGCCAGCAGTTCGTCGACAGGGCCGAGGGGGGAGCTGTTTTTT. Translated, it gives CASSSSTGPRGELFF.

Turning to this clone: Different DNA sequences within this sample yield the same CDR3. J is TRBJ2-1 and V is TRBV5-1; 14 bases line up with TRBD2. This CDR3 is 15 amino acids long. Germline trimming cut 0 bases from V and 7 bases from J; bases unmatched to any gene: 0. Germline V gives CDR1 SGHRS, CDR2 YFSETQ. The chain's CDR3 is CASSLGLAGGNEQFF. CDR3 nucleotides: TGCGCCAGCAGCTTGGGACTAGCGGGGGGGAATGAGCAGTTCTTC.

CDR3 sequence reads: CASSDLRLNTEAFF. The DNA of the CDR3 is TGTGCCAGCAGCGACCTGCGGTTGAACACTGAAGCTTTCTTT. The rearrangement joins TRBV6-5 to TRBJ1-1; no clear D. Germline-derived CDR1 and CDR2 are MNHEY and SVGAGI. This CDR3 region has 14 residues. Trimming removed 6 bases at V and 0 bases at J, with 11 bases between.

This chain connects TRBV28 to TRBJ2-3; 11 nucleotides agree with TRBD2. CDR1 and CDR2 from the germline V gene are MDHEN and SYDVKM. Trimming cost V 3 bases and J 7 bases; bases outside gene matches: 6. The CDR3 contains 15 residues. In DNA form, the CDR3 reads TGTGCCAGCAGTTTTAGCGGGAGGGCCCGGTATACGCAGTATTTT. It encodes CASSFSGRARYTQYF.

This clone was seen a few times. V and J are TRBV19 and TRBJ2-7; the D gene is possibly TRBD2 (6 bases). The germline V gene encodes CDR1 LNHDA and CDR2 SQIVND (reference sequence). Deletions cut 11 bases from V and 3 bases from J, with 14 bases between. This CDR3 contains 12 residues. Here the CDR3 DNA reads TGTGCCGTCCGGGGGACGGGCTACGAGCAGTACTTC. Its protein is CAVRGTGYEQYF.

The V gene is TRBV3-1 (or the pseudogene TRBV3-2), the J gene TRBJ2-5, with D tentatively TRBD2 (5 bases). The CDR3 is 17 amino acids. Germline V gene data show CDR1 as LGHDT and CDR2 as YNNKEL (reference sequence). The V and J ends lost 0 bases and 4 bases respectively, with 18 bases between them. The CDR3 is CASSQDRSSLNGETQYF. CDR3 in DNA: TGTGCCAGCAGCCAAGATCGGTCTAGCTTGAATGGAGAGACCCAGTACTTC.

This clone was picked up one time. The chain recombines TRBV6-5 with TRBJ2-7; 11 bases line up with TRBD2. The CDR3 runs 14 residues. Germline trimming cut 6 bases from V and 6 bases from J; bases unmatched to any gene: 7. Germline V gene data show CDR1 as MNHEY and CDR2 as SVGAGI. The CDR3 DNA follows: TGTGCCAGCAGAAGACTAGCGGGAAGAGTCGAGCAGTACTTC. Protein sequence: CASRRLAGRVEQYF.

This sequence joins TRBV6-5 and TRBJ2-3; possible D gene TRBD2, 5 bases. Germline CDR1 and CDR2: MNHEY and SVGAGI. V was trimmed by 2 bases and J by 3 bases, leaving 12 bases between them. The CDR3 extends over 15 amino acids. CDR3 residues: CASSYDLGVTDTQYF. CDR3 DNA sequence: TGTGCCAGCAGTTACGACCTCGGGGTGACAGATACGCAGTATTTT.